Each of the 30 T cell receptor beta chains below was sequenced from the same sample in a study of blood T cells in healthy people across ages. Through a sample-barcoded 5' primer and a J-beta primer mix, a second PCR was run for roughly 6 to 11 cycles. MiXCR, applied by TCRdb to the 5' RACE reads, yields one record per CDR3 protein. This table holds 1.5 million to 2 million distinct CDR3 sequences, around 50% found once. The sequencing sample was made of blood. The receptors originated from a woman aged 40 to 50 in good health.

The table lists this clonotype with a few counts. The V call is TRBV3-1, the J call TRBJ1-2; 10 bases are a match to TRBD1. The CDR3 is 15 residues long. The ends lost 2 bases at V and 6 bases at J; junction bases unmatched: 6. Germline-derived CDR1 and CDR2 are LGHDT and YNNKEL (reference sequence). CDR3 region: CASSQPGQGINGYTF. CDR3 sequence (DNA): TGTGCCAGCAGCCAACCGGGACAGGGGATCAATGGCTACACCTTC.

The chain uses TRBV4-1 and TRBJ1-2, with D tentatively TRBD1 (5 bases). Germline V CDR1 and CDR2: MGHRA, YSYEKL. The CDR3 totals 16 residues. Trimming removed 4 bases from V and 8 bases from J, with 23 bases in between. As DNA, the CDR3 is TGCGCCAGCAGCCTATTGACAGACCCAAGGGGATCGGGCTACACCTTC. Protein product: CASSLLTDPRGSGYTF.

This clonotype was recorded a few times. This chain connects TRBV2 to TRBJ2-7; 7 bases line up with TRBD1. The J segment lost 2 bases and the V segment lost 8 bases, leaving 6 bases of the junction unmatched. Germline CDR1 and CDR2: SNHLY and FYNNEI. CDR3 length: 13 amino acids. CDR3 DNA: TGTGCCAGCGGACCGGGACAGCCCTACGAGCAGTACTTC. As protein: CASGPGQPYEQYF.

This clonotype was counted many times. A read error may produce the germline difference seen at one junction end. The V and J genes are TRBV5-1 and TRBJ2-5; D unresolved. Germline CDR1 reads SGHRS; CDR2 reads YFSETQ. The CDR3 spans 11 residues. CDR3: CASSQKETQYF. For the CDR3, the DNA is TGTGCCAGCAGCCAAAAAGAGACCCAGTACTTC.

The chain combines TRBV28 with TRBJ1-1; D possibly corresponds to TRBD1 (5 bases). Trimming shortened V by 8 bases and J by 4 bases, and 17 bases separated the two germline ends. CDR1 is MDHEN, CDR2 SYDVKM, per germline. This CDR3 region has 14 residues. The CDR3 reads CASVTGDGATEAFF. CDR3 nucleotide sequence: TGTGCCAGCGTTACCGGGGACGGGGCCACTGAAGCTTTCTTT.

This clonotype was seen a few times. DNA for the CDR3: TGTGCCAGCAGTACGACTAGCGGGGGGGTAACAGATACGCAGTATTTT. Translation gives CASSTTSGGVTDTQYF. J is TRBJ2-3 and V is TRBV6-6, with 14 bases fitting TRBD2. The CDR3 covers 16 residues. V dropped 5 bases and J dropped 3; count of bases not matched to a gene: 4. Germline V CDR1 and CDR2: MNHNY, SVGAGI (reference sequence).

The CDR3 sequence is CASSQVGDGTYEQYF. The CDR3 coding sequence is TGCGCCAGCAGCCAAGTAGGCGACGGGACCTACGAGCAGTACTTC. This chain uses TRBV4-3 with TRBJ2-5, with a tentative D call TRBD2 (5 bases). The J call is uncertain, as TRBJ2-7 better fits the DNA end. The V gene's germline CDR1 is LGHNA and CDR2 YSLEER. The CDR3 consists of 15 residues.

The chain joins TRBV6-6 to TRBJ2-3; no clear D gene. The length of the CDR3 is 13 residues. V lost 5 bases and J 6 bases, leaving 12 bases between the germline ends. CDR1 is MNHNY, CDR2 SVGAGI, per germline (reference sequence). The CDR3 loop is CASSRSPADTQYF. In DNA, the CDR3 is TGTGCCAGCAGTCGCTCCCCGGCGGATACGCAGTATTTT.

This rearrangement joins TRBV20-1 to TRBJ2-5; perhaps D is TRBD1 or TRBD2 (6 bases each). CDR1 and CDR2 from the germline V gene are DFQATT and SNEGSKA (reference sequence). The germline V and J ends were trimmed by 0 bases and 4 bases, with 15 bases remaining between them. CDR3 length equals 15 residues. The CDR3 reads CSARDWGDTLETQYF. The CDR3 region has the DNA TGCAGTGCTAGAGATTGGGGGGACACCCTAGAGACCCAGTACTTC.

This chain links TRBV20-1 with TRBJ2-7, with D maybe TRBD2 (5 bases). The J call is uncertain, as TRBJ2-5 better fits the DNA end. The CDR3 length is 13 residues. Germline-derived CDR1 and CDR2 are DFQATT and SNEGSKA (reference sequence). CDR3 DNA: TGCAGTGCTAGCTGGAGGTCGGGTGAGACCCAGTACTTC. Encoded protein: CSASWRSGETQYF.

The chain has TRBV12-3 or TRBV12-4 and TRBJ2-4; 13 bases align to TRBD2. The CDR3 totals 14 residues. V shed 6 bases, J shed 5 bases, and the junction held 1 base outside the gene matches. CDR3 protein: CASRGTSGENIQYF. The CDR3 DNA follows: TGTGCCAGCAGAGGGACTAGCGGGGAAAACATTCAGTACTTC.

The chain carries TRBV7-2 and TRBJ2-5, with D maybe TRBD1 (5 bases). The CDR3 loop spans 15 amino acids. Trimming took off 5 bases at V and 7 bases at J, with 20 bases between the two ends. Germline lookup yields CDR1 SGHTA and CDR2 FQGNSA. CDR3 region: CASSLGRTGYRTQYF. CDR3 sequence (DNA): TGTGCCAGCAGCCTGGGGCGTACAGGTTATCGGACCCAGTACTTC.

This clonotype was picked up a small number of times. CDR3 sequence: CASSSTGAGGEQYF. For the CDR3, the DNA is TGTGCCAGCAGCTCCACGGGGGCTGGTGGCGAGCAGTACTTC. This chain uses TRBV28 with TRBJ2-7; the D gene could be TRBD1 or TRBD2 (6 bases each). V lost 6 bases to trimming and J lost 6 bases, with 18 bases between them. Germline CDR1 is MDHEN and CDR2 is SYDVKM. The CDR3 has 14 residues.

This clonotype is a singleton in its sample. The chain uses TRBV4-1 and TRBJ2-2, with 15 bases fitting TRBD2. The CDR3 is made up of 18 amino acids. Germline CDR1 is MGHRA and CDR2 is YSYEKL. V trimming: 5 bases; J trimming: 2 bases; junction bases outside the gene matches: 6. For the CDR3, the DNA is TGCGCCAGCAGCGGACGGACTAGCGGGGGGGACAACACCGGGGAGCTGTTTTTT. The encoded protein is CASSGRTSGGDNTGELFF.

This clonotype was observed many times. V is TRBV20-1 and J is TRBJ2-5; D is unresolved. V lost 5 bases, J lost 2 bases, and 15 bases lay in between. The CDR3 extends over 14 amino acids. Germline CDR1 is DFQATT and CDR2 is SNEGSKA (reference sequence). The CDR3 DNA follows: TGCAGTGCTCCCCACCTGGTGAGGCAAGAGACCCAGTACTTC. As protein: CSAPHLVRQETQYF.

The rearrangement uses TRBV6-6 and TRBJ2-5, with a weak D call TRBD2 (5 bases). The CDR3 length is 14 residues. CDR1 and CDR2 (germline): MNHNY, SVGAGI (reference sequence). Trimming took 6 bases from V and 5 from J, leaving 16 bases between them. In DNA, the CDR3 is TGTGCCAGCAGGGATTACGAGGGAATGGAGACCCAGTACTTC. This codes for CASRDYEGMETQYF.

CDR3 loop: CASSSHSGGWGEKLFF. In nucleotides, the CDR3 is TGTGCCAGCAGTTCCCACTCAGGGGGATGGGGTGAAAAACTGTTTTTT. J is TRBJ1-4 and V is TRBV28; 7 bases are a match to TRBD1. Per the germline V gene, CDR1 is MDHEN and CDR2 is SYDVKM. CDR3 size: 16 residues. V lost 4 bases to trimming and J lost 7 bases; unmatched junction nucleotides: 12.

V usage is TRBV11-2 and J usage is TRBJ2-1; TRBD2 matches at 14 bases. The CDR3 is 19 amino acids. Germline V gene data show CDR1 as SGHAT and CDR2 as FQNNGV. V was clipped by 6 bases and J by 1 base; unmatched bases: 11. In nucleotides, the CDR3 is TGTGCCAGCAGTCAGCCCCGACTAGCGGGGGGGAGTTCCTACAATGAGCAGTTCTTC. Encoded protein: CASSQPRLAGGSSYNEQFF.

The CDR3 DNA follows: TGTGCCTGTGGAACCGGGACAGGGGGAAACATTCAGTACTTC. This codes for CACGTGTGGNIQYF. The genes are TRBV7-9 and TRBJ2-4, with 11 bases identical to TRBD1. Germline-derived CDR1 and CDR2 are SEHNR and FQNEAQ (reference sequence). The CDR3 totals 14 residues. V was clipped by 11 bases and J by 6 bases; unmatched bases: 9.

This clonotype was seen more than once but under ten times. One junction end does not reproduce the germline sequence, and a read error may be involved. J is TRBJ2-5 and V is TRBV7-7, with D tentatively TRBD2 (5 bases). The CDR3 sequence is 15 residues long. The germline gives CDR1 SSHAT, CDR2 FNYEAQ (reference sequence). The DNA of the CDR3 is TGTGCTAGCAGCTCCCTAGATATAGGGAGAGAGACCCAGTACTTC. Amino acids: CASSSLDIGRETQYF.

Worth noting for this clonotype: The junction departs from the called germline gene at one end, perhaps through a read error. The V gene is TRBV27, the J gene TRBJ2-6; 7 nucleotides align to TRBD1. CDR1 is MNHEY and CDR2 is SMNVEV in the germline V gene (reference sequence). The CDR3 is 18 amino acids. The CDR3 here is CAGSPGTVLPSGANVLTF. In DNA, the CDR3 is TGTGCCGGCAGTCCAGGGACAGTCCTCCCCTCTGGGGCCAACGTCCTGACTTTC.

This chain uses TRBV28 with TRBJ2-4, with 8 bases matching TRBD2. Germline assignment: CDR1 MDHEN and CDR2 SYDVKM. The CDR3 consists of 13 residues. Trimming took 6 bases from V and 6 from J; bases not matched to a gene: 4. The CDR3 loop reads CASRPSGGNIQYF. The CDR3, as DNA: TGTGCCAGCAGACCAAGCGGGGGAAACATTCAGTACTTC.

The chain is built from TRBV11-3 and TRBJ2-7; D might be TRBD2 (6 bases). Per germline, CDR1 SGHNT and CDR2 YENEEA. CDR3 size: 14 residues. The germline V and J ends were trimmed by 4 bases and 6 bases, with 16 bases remaining between them. The CDR3 DNA reads TGTGCCAGCAGCTCTTCCGGAGGGGTTTTCGAGCAGTACTTC. Its protein is CASSSSGGVFEQYF.

This clonotype has a handful of counts. The chain has TRBV7-9 and TRBJ2-7, with TRBD1 matching over 11 bases. The V gene's germline CDR1 is SEHNR and CDR2 FQNEAQ (reference sequence). With 7 bases clipped from V and 3 bases from J, the junction kept 5 bases outside the gene matches. CDR3 length: 14 amino acids. The chain's CDR3 is CASTLGQGDYEQYF. CDR3 DNA: TGTGCCAGCACCCTGGGACAGGGGGACTACGAGCAGTACTTC.

This clonotype was detected only a few times. The chain recombines TRBV20-1 with TRBJ1-5; 7 positions agree with TRBD1. The CDR3 consists of 17 residues. Germline CDR1 reads DFQATT; CDR2 reads SNEGSKA (reference sequence). The V and J ends lost 5 bases and 0 bases, in that order; junction bases with no gene match: 13. As DNA, the CDR3 is TGCAGTGCTTCTTCACAGGGGCACTGGGGTAGCAATCAGCCCCAGCATTTT. Amino acids: CSASSQGHWGSNQPQHF.

The rearrangement uses TRBV29-1 and TRBJ1-2, with TRBD1 identical over 8 bases. Germline assignment: CDR1 SQVTM and CDR2 ANQGSEA. CDR3 size: 15 residues. The V gene end was trimmed by 4 bases and the J gene end by 4 bases; junction bases not matched to a gene: 11. DNA of the CDR3: TGCAGCGTTGTGGACTCGACAGGGGCGGGCTATGGCTACACCTTC. It translates to CSVVDSTGAGYGYTF.

This chain connects TRBV9 to TRBJ2-3; 7 bases align to TRBD2. V shed 3 bases, J shed 0 bases, and the junction held 13 bases outside the gene matches. The CDR3 sequence is 18 residues long. Germline V gives CDR1 SGDLS, CDR2 YYNGEE. CDR3 residues: CASSEDEAGIMSTDTQYF. CDR3 in DNA: TGTGCCAGCAGCGAAGACGAAGCGGGGATTATGAGCACAGATACGCAGTATTTT.

This clonotype was recorded a few times. This chain uses TRBV21-1 with TRBJ1-2; the D segment call TRBD1 is taken from the table without a DNA check. TRBV21-1 is shown as a pseudogene. The CDR3 is made up of 15 amino acids. This CDR3 reads CASSKGGTPNYGYTF. The CDR3 DNA is TGTGCCAGCAGCAAAGGAGGGACACCAAACTATGGCTACACCTTC.

This chain uses TRBV19 with TRBJ2-6; D gene ambiguous. The CDR3 runs 15 residues. Germline V CDR1 and CDR2: LNHDA, SQIVND (reference sequence). V gave up 3 bases and J gave up 0 bases, with 6 bases separating them. The CDR3 spells CASSIVSSGANVLTF. CDR3 sequence (DNA): TGTGCCAGTAGTATCGTGTCCTCTGGGGCCAACGTCCTGACTTTC. The whole variable domain, remainder taken from reference TRBV19 and TRBJ2-6, is DGGITQSPKYLFRKEGQNVTLSCEQNLNHDAMYWYRQDPGQGLRLIYYSQIVNDFQKGDIAEGYSVSREKKESFPLTVTSAQKNPTAFYLCASSIVSSGANVLTFGAGSRLTVL.

V is TRBV29-1 and J is TRBJ1-2; D not certain. CDR3 length: 12 residues. Trimming took 3 bases from V and 5 from J, leaving 10 bases between them. Germline CDR1 is SQVTM and CDR2 is ANQGSEA. The CDR3 nucleotides are TGCAGCGTTGAGTCTCCCGGGTATGGCTACACCTTC. Translation gives CSVESPGYGYTF.